Listed below are T cell receptor beta chains from one sample, sequenced in a study of identical twins. TCRdb re-derived calls from the 5' RACE reads in MiXCR, one entry per CDR3 protein. The table lists 1.5 million or so distinct CDR3 sequences, about 31% of them singletons. The source material was cord blood. The origin of the receptors is a newborn girl in good health. The CDR3 runs from the conserved cysteine through the conserved F or W. The order of the fields is D gene, clone size, J gene, V gene, CDR3 DNA, CDR3 protein. D genes are given only for firm matches. Size tells how often a clone was seen (once, few, many) or the class of an expanded clone, and some rows leave it out.

TRBD2,few,TRBJ2-5,TRBV18,TGTGCCAGCTCACCACTAGCGGGAGGCTACCAAGAGACCCAGTACTTC,CASSPLAGGYQETQYF
TRBD2,many,TRBJ2-1,TRBV5-1,TGCGCCAGCAGCACGGGACTAGCTGGTGCCTACAATGAGCAGTTCTTC,CASSTGLAGAYNEQFF
-,many,TRBJ1-4,TRBV29-1,TGCAGCGTAGAGGGTGGAACTAATGAAAAACTGTTTTTT,CSVEGGTNEKLFF
TRBD2,-,TRBJ2-5,TRBV12-3/TRBV12-4,TGTGCCAGCAGAACCCTAGCGGGGGGGTTCATGAATGAGCAGTACTTC,CASRTLAGGFMNEQYF
TRBD2,-,TRBJ2-3,TRBV7-9,TGTGCCAGCGGCTTAGCTAGCGGGGTATGGGGTACGCAGTATTTT,CASGLASGVWGTQYF
TRBD1,-,TRBJ2-1,TRBV27,TGTGCCAGCAGTTCCTACCGGGACAGGGGTAATGAGCAGTTCTTC,CASSSYRDRGNEQFF
-,few,TRBJ2-3,TRBV11-2,TGTGCCAGCAGCTTAGAGGGGAGCCTCATCACAGATACGCAGTATTTT,CASSLEGSLITDTQYF
TRBD1,few,TRBJ2-3,TRBV14,TGTGCCAGCAGCCAAGAGGCGGTTTTGGGACAGGCTTCACCCGCAGATACGCAGTATTTT,CASSQEAVLGQASPADTQYF
-,-,TRBJ2-3,TRBV20-1,TGCAGTGCTCCGGGGGCACAGCTCACAGATACGCAGTATTTT,CSAPGAQLTDTQYF
TRBD2,few,TRBJ2-1,TRBV5-1,TGCGCCAGCAGCTTGGGGCTAGCGGGGGCCAGGGGGCTTTACAATGAGCAGTTCTTC,CASSLGLAGARGLYNEQFF
TRBD2,-,TRBJ2-7,TRBV6-1,TGTGCCAGCAGCAAAACTAGCGGGAGGGCCAAAGCGAATGAGCAGTACTTC,CASSKTSGRAKANEQYF